These 32 T cell receptor beta chains were sequenced from one sample in a study of cytomegalovirus exposure and HLA in healthy donors. PCR involved 60 Vbeta and 13 Jbeta primers. Assay used: immunoSEQ multiplex PCR; TCRdb lists only in-frame clones, some missing. Of some 90,000 clones listed, around four fifths were seen once; the top ten hold 3% to 3.5%. Material for sequencing was PBMCs. These receptors came from a woman in her thirties or forties in good health and CMV-seronegative.

This chain uses TRBV7-3 with TRBJ2-7; tentatively, D is TRBD2 (5 bases). CDR1 and CDR2 from the germline V gene are SGHTA and FQGTGA. The CDR3 is 15 amino acids. V shed 4 bases and J shed 5 bases, with 18 bases lying between them. Written as DNA, the CDR3 is TGTGCCAGCAGCTCCGAGCACTCTAGCTTGAACGAGCAGTACTTC. This encodes CASSSEHSSLNEQYF.

This clone was detected once. The chain couples TRBV7-2 to TRBJ2-3; no reliable D call. Trimming stripped 5 bases from V and 2 bases from J, with 14 bases between. Per the germline V gene, CDR1 is SGHTA and CDR2 is FQGNSA. CDR3 length: 15 amino acids. CDR3 nucleotides: TGTGCCAGCAGCACCGACGGGTCACTCACAGATACGCAGTATTTT. Protein product: CASSTDGSLTDTQYF.

The J gene is TRBJ1-3, the V gene TRBV6-7; 8 positions agree with TRBD1. Being an ORF, TRBV6-7 has a function that is uncertain. CDR3 length equals 17 residues. V lost 5 bases to trimming and J lost 0 bases; unmatched junction nucleotides: 9. CDR3 nucleotides: TGTGCCAGCAGTAAACAGGGGGGCTTTCTCTCTGGAAACACCATATATTTT. Residues: CASSKQGGFLSGNTIYF.

The chain links TRBV12-1 to TRBJ2-3; the DNA was not used to check the table's D call, TRBD2. TRBV12-1 is assigned pseudogene status. CDR3 length: 16 amino acids. The CDR3 nucleotides read TGTGCCAGCAGCCGCTTCCTCACGGGACTCACAGATACGCAGTATTTT. This sequence encodes CASSRFLTGLTDTQYF.

This chain uses TRBV28 with TRBJ1-6; 7 bases align to TRBD1. The CDR3 is 18 amino acids. Germline-derived CDR1 and CDR2 are MDHEN and SYDVKM. Unmatched junction bases numbered 17, after V lost 6 bases and J lost 6 bases. DNA for the CDR3: TGTGCCAGCAGCCCCCATTTGGCCCGAGGGGGCTTTAATTCACCCCTCCACTTT. It codes for CASSPHLARGGFNSPLHF.

V usage is TRBV20-1 and J usage is TRBJ2-1, with 7 bases that match TRBD1. The CDR3 extends over 11 amino acids. V lost 4 bases, J lost 9 bases, and 3 bases stayed unmatched. The germline V gene encodes CDR1 DFQATT and CDR2 SNEGSKA (reference sequence). The CDR3 bases are TGCAGTGCTAAGACAGGGCTTGAGCAGTTCTTC. This codes for CSAKTGLEQFF.

The V call is TRBV27, the J call TRBJ2-7; D may be TRBD2 (7 bases). CDR3 length: 17 residues. Germline CDR1 reads MNHEY; CDR2 reads SMNVEV (reference sequence). Trimming cost V 4 bases and J 2 bases, with 21 bases left between them. DNA for the CDR3: TGTGCCAGCAGTTCCCCGGGGGGCGGGAAAAGCACCTACGAGCAGTACTTC. This sequence encodes CASSSPGGGKSTYEQYF.

The chain links TRBV6-5 to TRBJ2-5; 8 bases agree with TRBD1. This CDR3 is built from 13 residues. With 6 bases clipped from V and 1 base from J, the junction kept 1 base outside the gene matches. Germline V gene data show CDR1 as MNHEY and CDR2 as SVGAGI. The CDR3 spells CASRDRGQETQYF. The CDR3 DNA reads as TGTGCCAGCAGAGACAGGGGCCAAGAGACCCAGTACTTC.

V gene TRBV7-9 combines with J gene TRBJ1-1; tentatively, D is TRBD1 (5 bases). With 5 bases removed from V and 5 bases from J, the gap between germline ends came to 12 bases. The CDR3 totals 13 residues. CDR1 and CDR2 (germline): SEHNR, FQNEAQ (reference sequence). DNA of the CDR3: TGTGCCAGCAGCCCCGGGGGGTATACTGAAGCTTTCTTT. Translated, it gives CASSPGGYTEAFF.

The chain couples TRBV6-6 to TRBJ1-4; TRBD1 agrees at 10 bases. CDR3 size: 15 residues. With 2 bases clipped from V and 5 bases from J, the junction kept 2 bases outside the gene matches. Germline CDR1 reads MNHNY; CDR2 reads SVGAGI (reference sequence). CDR3 DNA sequence: TGTGCCAGCAGTTACATGGGACAGGGGAATGAAAAACTGTTTTTT. Translating gives CASSYMGQGNEKLFF.

This sequence joins TRBV9 and TRBJ2-7; possibly TRBD2 for D (7 bases). The germline V and J ends were trimmed by 4 bases and 6 bases, with 23 bases remaining between them. CDR3 length: 16 amino acids. From germline, CDR1 is SGDLS and CDR2 YYNGEE. As DNA, the CDR3 is TGTGCCAGCAGCCCTCGAGGGGGGGCCTTGCCGACCGAGCAGTACTTC. It codes for CASSPRGGALPTEQYF.

The rearrangement uses TRBV5-1 and TRBJ2-1; possibly TRBD1 for D (5 bases). This CDR3 is 13 amino acids long. Trimming left V 2 bases short and J 4 bases short, with 7 bases between. The germline gives CDR1 SGHRS, CDR2 YFSETQ. This chain's CDR3 is CASSFDSYNEQFF. CDR3 in DNA: TGCGCCAGCAGCTTCGACAGTTACAATGAGCAGTTCTTC.

CDR3 coding DNA: TGTGCCATCAGTGAGCGCGACTACGAGCAGTACTTC. As protein: CAISERDYEQYF. The chain has TRBV10-3 and TRBJ2-7; D is ambiguous. Trimming cost V 2 bases and J 3 bases, with 5 bases left between them. This CDR3 spans 12 amino acids. Germline values: CDR1 ENHRY, CDR2 SYGVKD.

The chain uses TRBV19 and TRBJ1-5, with D possibly TRBD1 on 6 matching bases. The CDR3 totals 17 residues. The V and J ends lost 6 bases and 1 base respectively, with 19 bases between them. CDR1 LNHDA and CDR2 SQIVND come from the germline V gene (reference sequence). In DNA, the CDR3 is TGTGCCAGTAGGGAAACAGGGACCGTGAGCAGCAATCAGCCCCAGCATTTT. Amino acids: CASRETGTVSSNQPQHF.

This sequence joins TRBV5-1 and TRBJ1-5; D unclear. Germline loops: CDR1 SGHRS, CDR2 YFSETQ. The CDR3 consists of 15 residues. V was clipped by 0 bases and J by 6 bases, with 13 bases between them. In DNA form, the CDR3 reads TGCGCCAGCAGCTTGGGTACATCGGGATCTCAGCCCCAGCATTTT. Amino acids: CASSLGTSGSQPQHF.

The J gene is TRBJ2-3, the V gene TRBV10-1; 12 bases are a match to TRBD2. The germline gives CDR1 WNHNN, CDR2 SYGVQD (reference sequence). The CDR3 sequence is 14 residues long. J lost 2 bases, V lost 11 bases, and 5 bases had no gene match. CDR3 sequence reads: CASGLAGSTDTQYF. The CDR3 nucleotides are TGCGCCTCGGGACTAGCGGGTTCCACAGATACGCAGTATTTT.

The chain recombines TRBV2 with TRBJ1-5; the D gene is possibly TRBD1 (6 bases). The CDR3 runs to 14 residues. The V gene's germline CDR1 is SNHLY and CDR2 FYNNEI. V lost 2 bases, J lost 7 bases, and 12 bases lay in between. The CDR3 nucleotides are TGTGCCAGCAGTGAACGGTCAGGGGAACAGCCCCAGCATTTT. Translating gives CASSERSGEQPQHF.

This rearrangement joins TRBV6-1 to TRBJ1-4; D gene uncertain. Germline V CDR1 and CDR2: MNHNS, SASEGT. CDR3 size: 16 residues. V lost 2 bases and J 0 bases, leaving 10 bases between the germline ends. CDR3 loop: CASSELPPATNEKLFF. Here the CDR3 DNA reads TGTGCCAGCAGTGAACTTCCACCGGCAACTAATGAAAAACTGTTTTTT.

The rearrangement joins TRBV15 to TRBJ2-2; perhaps TRBD1 as D (5 bases). Trimming cost V 1 base and J 6 bases, with 12 bases left between them. CDR3 size: 15 residues. Germline V gene sequence: CDR1 LNHNV, CDR2 YYDKDF (reference sequence). This chain's CDR3 is CATSRGDRGSGELFF. The CDR3 DNA reads as TGTGCCACCAGCAGAGGAGATAGGGGTTCCGGGGAGCTGTTTTTT.

The chain has TRBV18 and TRBJ2-5; 8 nucleotides align to TRBD1. J was trimmed by 2 bases and V by 5 bases; bases with no gene match: 10. This CDR3 is built from 16 residues. The germline CDR1 and CDR2 sequences are KGHSH and LQKENI. The CDR3 spells CASSSIGQGRQETQYF. The CDR3 DNA follows: TGTGCCAGCTCATCGATTGGACAGGGTAGGCAAGAGACCCAGTACTTC. Variable domain in full (rest from reference TRBV18 and TRBJ2-5): NAGVMQNPRHLVRRRGQEARLRCSPMKGHSHVYWYRQLPEEGLKFMVYLQKENIIDESGMPKERFSAEFPKEGPSILRIQQVVRGDSAAYFCASSSIGQGRQETQYFGPGTRLLVL.

This chain links TRBV28 with TRBJ2-1, with 7 bases matching TRBD2. The V segment lost 3 bases and the J segment 1 base; nucleotides outside the gene matches: 6. Germline V gene data show CDR1 as MDHEN and CDR2 as SYDVKM. This CDR3 contains 16 residues. CDR3 coding DNA: TGTGCCAGCAGTTTTGGCGGGAGAAAATCCTACAATGAGCAGTTCTTC. It is translated as CASSFGGRKSYNEQFF.

A single count supports this clone. The V gene is TRBV5-6, the J gene TRBJ2-5; TRBD1 aligns across 8 bases. The V and J ends lost 1 base and 12 bases, in that order; junction bases with no gene match: 14. In germline, CDR1 is SGHDT, CDR2 YYEEEE. The CDR3 length is 15 residues. The CDR3 loop is CASSLRGQGTYIEYF. CDR3 bases: TGTGCCAGCAGCTTGAGAGGACAGGGTACATACATCGAGTACTTC.

The rearrangement links TRBV7-2 to TRBJ1-4; TRBD1 agrees at 8 bases. Germline CDR1 SGHTA, CDR2 FQGNSA. The length of the CDR3 is 15 residues. After removal of 5 bases from V and 2 bases from J, the junction contained 4 bases not matched to a gene. The DNA for the CDR3 is TGTGCCAGCAGCCGCAGGACAGGGACTAATGAAAAACTGTTTTTT. Translating it yields CASSRRTGTNEKLFF.

The chain has TRBV4-3 and TRBJ2-2; tentative D call: TRBD1 (5 bases). Germline CDR1 LGHNA, CDR2 YSLEER. V was cut by 0 bases and J by 2 bases, with 13 bases left in between. The CDR3 sequence is 17 residues long. The CDR3 DNA reads TGCGCCAGCAGCCAAGATATTTGGCAGGGTAACACCGGGGAGCTGTTTTTT. Amino acids: CASSQDIWQGNTGELFF.

This sequence joins TRBV27 and TRBJ2-3; 9 nucleotides match TRBD2. The germline CDR1 and CDR2 sequences are MNHEY and SMNVEV (reference sequence). The ends lost 5 bases at V and 8 bases at J; junction bases unmatched: 11. The CDR3 has 15 residues. The CDR3 loop is CASSPTSTSGVTQYF. In nucleotides, the CDR3 is TGTGCCAGCAGTCCCACCTCGACTAGCGGCGTTACGCAGTATTTT.

The rearrangement joins TRBV29-1 to TRBJ1-5; tentative D call: TRBD1 (6 bases). Germline V gene sequence: CDR1 SQVTM, CDR2 ANQGSEA. The V and J ends lost 6 bases and 5 bases respectively, with 11 bases between them. The length of the CDR3 is 12 residues. The CDR3 sequence is CSVAGADQPQHF. The DNA for the CDR3 is TGCAGCGTCGCAGGGGCCGATCAGCCCCAGCATTTT. The full variable domain, completed using reference TRBV29-1 and TRBJ1-5, is SAVISQKPSRDICQRGTSLTIQCQVDSQVTMMFWYRQQPGQSLTLIATANQGSEATYESGFVIDKFPISRPNLTFSTLTVSNMSPEDSSIYLCSVAGADQPQHFGDGTRLSIL.

This clone was observed a handful of times. The chain joins TRBV5-1 to TRBJ1-1; TRBD1 aligns across 8 bases. Germline V gene sequence: CDR1 SGHRS, CDR2 YFSETQ. The CDR3 is 12 amino acids. With 4 bases clipped from V and 10 bases from J, the junction kept 6 bases outside the gene matches. This CDR3 reads CASSPDRAAAFF. Written as DNA, the CDR3 is TGCGCCAGCAGCCCGGACAGGGCGGCAGCTTTCTTT.

The chain uses TRBV27 and TRBJ2-2; 7 positions agree with TRBD2. Looked up from germline, CDR1 is MNHEY and CDR2 is SMNVEV (reference sequence). The junction had 2 bases not matched to a gene; V was cut back by 3 bases and J by 1 base. The CDR3 totals 15 residues. The CDR3 bases are TGTGCCAGCAGTTTCGGCGGGGGGAACACCGGGGAGCTGTTTTTT. Encoded protein: CASSFGGGNTGELFF.

The CDR3 DNA reads TGCGCCAGCAGTCAATCTTCAGCGGGAGGGTGGGAGACCCAGTACTTC. It is translated as CASSQSSAGGWETQYF. The chain is built from TRBV23-1 and TRBJ2-5; 10 positions match TRBD2. TRBV23-1 is known as an ORF, though its function is uncertain. This CDR3 is 16 amino acids long. V shed 0 bases, J shed 5 bases, and the junction held 6 bases outside the gene matches.

The J gene is TRBJ2-5, the V gene TRBV7-9; D unresolved. Trimming stripped 11 bases from V and 1 base from J, with 8 bases between. CDR1 is SEHNR and CDR2 is FQNEAQ in the germline V gene (reference sequence). The CDR3 runs 11 residues. Here the CDR3 reads CAGGSQETQYF. CDR3 DNA: TGTGCCGGTGGCAGCCAAGAGACCCAGTACTTC. The entire variable domain, with the rest obtained from reference TRBV7-9 and TRBJ2-5, is as follows: DTGVSQNPRHKITKRGQNVTFRCDPISEHNRLYWYRQTLGQGPEFLTYFQNEAQLEKSRLLSDRFSAERPKGSFSTLEIQRTEQGDSAMYLCAGGSQETQYFGPGTRLLVL.

This clone has a single count. V usage is TRBV27 and J usage is TRBJ2-1; 11 nucleotides align to TRBD2. This CDR3 is 15 amino acids long. Germline values: CDR1 MNHEY, CDR2 SMNVEV (reference sequence). Unmatched junction bases numbered 8, after V lost 7 bases and J lost 6 bases. DNA for the CDR3: TGTGCCAGCACCAGAAGCGGGACTAGCGGCAATGAGCAGTTCTTC. Protein sequence: CASTRSGTSGNEQFF.

This clone was detected only a few times. The chain has TRBV2 and TRBJ1-4; D not resolved. V lost 4 bases and J lost 14, with 14 bases in between. Germline V gene data show CDR1 as SNHLY and CDR2 as FYNNEI. The CDR3 has 12 residues. The CDR3 nucleotides are TGTGCCAGCAGTGTAACGAAAAGAGGTCTGTTTTTT. It is translated as CASSVTKRGLFF.